This TCR beta chain appears in the sequencing data of a study of T cell responses to AZD1222 COVID-19 vaccine. Study-level information: Pooled samples include second doses given at about 4 or 12 weeks. Overall study results and limits: The sample set comprised mostly white British donors with more females, and clonal diversity was possibly underestimated.

The CDR3 has 16 residues. V shed 2 bases and J 3 bases; nucleotides not matched to a gene: 6. The germline V gene encodes CDR1 MNHEY and CDR2 SVGAGI. Data came from immunoSEQ multiplex PCR; TCRdb stores just in-frame clones and leaves some out. The sample consists of about 160,000 clones, over 80% of them appearing once. On this clone itself: Antigen specificity is unknown.

The chain is built from TRBV6-5 and TRBJ2-7, with 11 positions matching TRBD2. This receptor was obtained from an adult in good health. Sequencing was performed on peripheral blood, taken on day 0 of AZD1222 vaccination. The CDR3 DNA follows: TGTGCCAGCAGTTACATGACTAGCGGGGACATCTACGAGCAGTACTTC. The encoded protein is CASSYMTSGDIYEQYF.